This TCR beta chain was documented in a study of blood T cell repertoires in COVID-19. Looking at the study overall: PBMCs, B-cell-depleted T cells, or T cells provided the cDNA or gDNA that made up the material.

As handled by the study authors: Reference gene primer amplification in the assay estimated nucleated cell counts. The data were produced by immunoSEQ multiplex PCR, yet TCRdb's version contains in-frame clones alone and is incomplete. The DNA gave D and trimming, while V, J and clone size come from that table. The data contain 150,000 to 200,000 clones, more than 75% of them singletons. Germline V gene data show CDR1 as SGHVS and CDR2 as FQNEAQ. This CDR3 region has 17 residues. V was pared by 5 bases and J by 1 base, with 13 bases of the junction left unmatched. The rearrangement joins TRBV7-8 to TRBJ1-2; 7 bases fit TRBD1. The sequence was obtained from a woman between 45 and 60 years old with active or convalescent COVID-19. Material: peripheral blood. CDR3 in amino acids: CASSLRTGHRINYGYTF. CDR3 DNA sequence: TGTGCCAGCAGCCTGAGGACAGGTCACCGAATTAACTATGGCTACACCTTC. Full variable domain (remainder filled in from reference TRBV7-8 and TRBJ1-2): GAGVSQSPRYKVAKRGQDVALRCDPISGHVSLFWYQQALGQGPEFLTYFQNEAQLDKSGLPSDRFFAERPEGSVSTLKIQRTQQEDSAVYLCASSLRTGHRINYGYTFGSGTRLTVV.